The 28 T cell receptor beta chains listed next were all sequenced from one sample in a study of blood T cell repertoires in COVID-19. Measured with immunoSEQ multiplex PCR; TCRdb has only the in-frame clones, and not every one. The sample records about 200,000 clones, about 90% being singletons. Sequences were obtained from peripheral blood. Source of these receptors: a woman in her seventies with acute or convalescent COVID-19.

The rearrangement links TRBV18 to TRBJ1-1; 8 bases fit TRBD1. There are 14 residues in the CDR3. V gave up 4 bases and J gave up 3 bases; unmatched junction bases: 4. The germline CDR1 and CDR2 sequences are KGHSH and LQKENI. CDR3: CASSQKQGDTEAFF. Written as DNA, the CDR3 is TGTGCCAGCTCACAAAAACAGGGGGACACTGAAGCTTTCTTT. The whole variable domain, remainder taken from reference TRBV18 and TRBJ1-1, is NAGVMQNPRHLVRRRGQEARLRCSPMKGHSHVYWYRQLPEEGLKFMVYLQKENIIDESGMPKERFSAEFPKEGPSILRIQQVVRGDSAAYFCASSQKQGDTEAFFGQGTRLTVV.

The rearrangement links TRBV28 to TRBJ2-5; a possible D gene is TRBD1 (6 bases). The CDR3 sequence is 14 residues long. V was shortened by 5 bases and J by 4 bases, with 14 bases between the two germline ends. The germline V gene has CDR1 MDHEN and CDR2 SYDVKM. For the CDR3, the DNA is TGTGCCAGCAGTCGACAGGCATTTCCAGAGACCCAGTACTTC. It specifies CASSRQAFPETQYF.

This clone has a handful of counts. The chain employs TRBV7-9 and TRBJ2-1; 7 bases are a match to TRBD1. The CDR3 covers 19 residues. V was pared by 1 base and J by 4 bases, with 16 bases of the junction left unmatched. The germline V gene has CDR1 SEHNR and CDR2 FQNEAQ (reference sequence). The CDR3 coding sequence is TGTGCCAGCAGCTTAGAGGGATCGGGAAGGGGGCGCCGGTACAATGAGCAGTTCTTC. This codes for CASSLEGSGRGRRYNEQFF.

J is TRBJ2-2 and V is TRBV19, with D perhaps matching TRBD2 (6 bases). This CDR3 contains 13 residues. Trimming removed 4 bases at V and 8 bases at J, with 11 bases between. The germline V gene has CDR1 LNHDA and CDR2 SQIVND (reference sequence). The CDR3 DNA reads TGTGCCAGTAGTAAGTTAGCGGAGGGGGAGCTGTTTTTT. It codes for CASSKLAEGELFF.

The chain combines TRBV2 with TRBJ2-7; D is unclear. The CDR3 has 12 amino acids. Germline loops: CDR1 SNHLY, CDR2 FYNNEI. Trimming removed 4 bases at V and 3 bases at J, with 7 bases between. CDR3 coding DNA: TGTGCCAGCAGTGCCCGTCTCTACGAGCAGTACTTC. Amino acids: CASSARLYEQYF. The full variable domain, rest sourced from reference TRBV2 and TRBJ2-7, is EPEVTQTPSHQVTQMGQEVILRCVPISNHLYFYWYRQILGQKVEFLVSFYNNEISEKSEIFDDQFSVERPDGSNFTLKIRSTKLEDSAMYFCASSARLYEQYFGPGTRLTVT.

J is TRBJ1-6 and V is TRBV7-8; 9 positions match TRBD1. The V segment lost 6 bases and the J segment 7 bases; nucleotides outside the gene matches: 4. The V gene's germline CDR1 is SGHVS and CDR2 FQNEAQ. This CDR3 has 14 amino acids. The CDR3 region is CASRKQGANSPLHF. The CDR3 region has the DNA TGTGCCAGCAGGAAACAGGGGGCGAATTCACCCCTCCACTTT. The complete variable domain, with remaining parts taken from reference TRBV7-8 and TRBJ1-6, reads GAGVSQSPRYKVAKRGQDVALRCDPISGHVSLFWYQQALGQGPEFLTYFQNEAQLDKSGLPSDRFFAERPEGSVSTLKIQRTQQEDSAVYLCASRKQGANSPLHFGNGTRLTVT.

The rearrangement uses TRBV6-2 or TRBV6-3 and TRBJ2-6; D ambiguous. This CDR3 region has 16 residues. Trimming took 0 bases from V and 4 from J, leaving 10 bases between them. The germline CDR1 and CDR2 sequences are MNHEY and SVGEGT. The CDR3 loop reads CASSYSGRTGANVLTF. The CDR3 DNA sequence: TGTGCCAGCAGTTACTCGGGCAGAACCGGGGCCAACGTCCTGACTTTC.

This chain connects TRBV6-2 or TRBV6-3 to TRBJ2-2; D might be TRBD1 (6 bases). Germline values: CDR1 MNHEY, CDR2 SVGEGT. The CDR3 is 15 residues long. V lost 0 bases, J lost 6 bases, and 11 bases lay in between. The CDR3 nucleotides are TGTGCCAGCAGTTACTCGTCAGGGGATTCCGGGGAGCTGTTTTTT. Amino acid sequence: CASSYSSGDSGELFF.

The chain links TRBV4-1 to TRBJ1-6; possible D gene TRBD1, 5 bases. The V gene's germline CDR1 is MGHRA and CDR2 YSYEKL. V was shortened by 0 bases and J by 12 bases, with 18 bases between the two germline ends. The CDR3 contains 16 residues. In DNA form, the CDR3 reads TGCGCCAGCAGCCAAGAAATGAGGGAGGGACGGGTACCCCTCCACTTT. Encoded protein: CASSQEMREGRVPLHF.

The genes are TRBV7-2 and TRBJ1-1, with 8 nucleotides matching TRBD1. Germline CDR1 SGHTA, CDR2 FQGNSA. The CDR3 has 15 residues. The V gene end was trimmed by 5 bases and the J gene end by 5 bases; junction bases not matched to a gene: 10. In nucleotides, the CDR3 is TGTGCCAGCAGCCCCCAGGACAGGGAGTGGACTGAAGCTTTCTTT. Residues: CASSPQDREWTEAFF.

The chain couples TRBV25-1 to TRBJ2-3; 11 nucleotides line up with TRBD1. Germline assignment: CDR1 MGHDK and CDR2 SYGVNS. The CDR3 is made up of 15 amino acids. The junction had 7 bases not matched to a gene; V was cut back by 4 bases and J by 7 bases. CDR3 residues: CASSAADRGLYTQYF. In DNA, the CDR3 is TGTGCCAGCAGTGCTGCGGACAGGGGGCTATATACGCAGTATTTT.

The genes are TRBV7-9 and TRBJ2-5, with TRBD2 matching 13 bases. Germline CDR1 and CDR2: SEHNR and FQNEAQ (reference sequence). Trimming at V came to 4 bases and at J to 0 bases, leaving 5 bases not matched to a gene. The CDR3 runs to 17 residues. The CDR3 reads CASSSSGTSGNQETQYF. The CDR3, as DNA: TGTGCCAGCAGCTCCTCCGGGACTAGCGGGAACCAAGAGACCCAGTACTTC.

This chain joins TRBV7-2 and TRBJ1-1; D not resolved. CDR3 length: 15 amino acids. The germline CDR1 and CDR2 sequences are SGHTA and FQGNSA. Trimming cost V 5 bases and J 4 bases, with 17 bases left between them. The CDR3 region has the DNA TGTGCCAGCAGCCCCGTTGGGCAGACCCGCACTGAAGCTTTCTTT. Encoded protein: CASSPVGQTRTEAFF. The variable domain in full, completed from reference TRBV7-2 and TRBJ1-1, reads GAGVSQSPSNKVTEKGKDVELRCDPISGHTALYWYRQSLGQGLEFLIYFQGNSAPDKSGLPSDRFSAERTGGSVSTLTIQRTQQEDSAVYLCASSPVGQTRTEAFFGQGTRLTVV.

Only one count was recorded for this clone. This chain links TRBV5-4 with TRBJ2-5; 8 bases match TRBD1. This CDR3 has 13 residues. Germline V lookup: CDR1 SGHNT, CDR2 YYREEE (reference sequence). Losses at the gene ends were 7 bases for V and 5 bases for J; bases not matched to a gene: 7. CDR3 nucleotides: TGTGCCAGCTGGGGACAGGATATGGAGACCCAGTACTTC. Its protein is CASWGQDMETQYF.

The chain links TRBV29-1 to TRBJ2-1; tentative D call: TRBD1 (6 bases). The germline V gene encodes CDR1 SQVTM and CDR2 ANQGSEA. This CDR3 comprises 16 residues. Trimming left V 5 bases short and J 4 bases short, with 21 bases between. The CDR3 loop is CSVSQGPPGNYNEQFF. In DNA form, the CDR3 reads TGCAGCGTTAGTCAGGGGCCGCCAGGAAATTACAATGAGCAGTTCTTC.

This chain joins TRBV28 and TRBJ2-3; the D gene is possibly TRBD2 (6 bases). The germline V and J ends were trimmed by 1 base and 6 bases, with 8 bases remaining between them. Per germline, CDR1 MDHEN and CDR2 SYDVKM. CDR3 length equals 13 residues. CDR3 loop: CASSLSGADTQYF. The CDR3 nucleotides read TGTGCCAGCAGTTTATCGGGAGCGGATACGCAGTATTTT.

This chain links TRBV28 with TRBJ1-4; 7 nucleotides agree with TRBD1. Germline-derived CDR1 and CDR2 are MDHEN and SYDVKM. CDR3 length equals 17 residues. V gave up 3 bases and J gave up 2 bases; unmatched junction bases: 9. CDR3 sequence (DNA): TGTGCCAGCAGTTTTGACAGGGCCAAATTTACTAATGAAAAACTGTTTTTT. Its protein is CASSFDRAKFTNEKLFF.

This clone has only a few counts. The chain combines TRBV5-1 with TRBJ1-2; D not resolved. V lost 2 bases, J lost 3 bases, and 8 bases lay in between. Germline values: CDR1 SGHRS, CDR2 YFSETQ. There are 13 residues in the CDR3. The CDR3 reads CASSFHGDYGYTF. CDR3 sequence (DNA): TGCGCCAGCAGCTTTCACGGGGACTATGGCTACACCTTC.

V gene TRBV4-3 combines with J gene TRBJ1-4; 11 bases line up with TRBD1. The CDR3 spans 16 residues. Germline V gene data show CDR1 as LGHNA and CDR2 as YSLEER. With V trimmed by 4 bases and J by 3 bases, 4 bases remained unmatched. The chain's CDR3 is CASSRDRGVANEKLFF. The CDR3 DNA sequence: TGCGCCAGCAGCCGGGACAGGGGGGTGGCTAATGAAAAACTGTTTTTT.

The chain carries TRBV10-1 and TRBJ2-7; D might be TRBD1 (6 bases). The V end was cut by 4 bases, the J end by 4 bases, with 11 bases between. CDR3 length: 13 amino acids. The germline V gene encodes CDR1 WNHNN and CDR2 SYGVQD (reference sequence). CDR3 sequence reads: CASSGQGLYEQYF. The CDR3, as DNA: TGCGCCAGCAGTGGCCAGGGGTTGTACGAGCAGTACTTC.

The CDR3 coding sequence is TGTGCCACACAGACAGATAGCAATCAGCCCCAGCATTTT. Translated: CATQTDSNQPQHF. The chain employs TRBV12-3 or TRBV12-4 and TRBJ1-5, with a weak D call TRBD1 (5 bases). V was trimmed by 10 bases and J by 0 bases, leaving 10 bases between them. This CDR3 has 13 residues.

The chain recombines TRBV28 with TRBJ2-7; 11 bases agree with TRBD2. With V trimmed by 5 bases and J by 6 bases, 6 bases remained unmatched. The CDR3 contains 14 residues. Germline loops: CDR1 MDHEN, CDR2 SYDVKM. In DNA form, the CDR3 reads TGTGCCAGCAGTCGACTAGCGGGGTTACGCGAGCAGTACTTC. Residues: CASSRLAGLREQYF.

The chain employs TRBV18 and TRBJ2-5; 10 bases match TRBD2. J lost 2 bases, V lost 6 bases, and 6 bases had no gene match. CDR3 size: 15 residues. Germline-derived CDR1 and CDR2 are KGHSH and LQKENI. CDR3 loop: CASSQGLAMQETQYF. In DNA form, the CDR3 reads TGTGCCAGCTCCCAGGGACTAGCGATGCAAGAGACCCAGTACTTC.

V and J are TRBV29-1 and TRBJ2-6; 10 bases line up with TRBD2. The CDR3 spans 16 residues. V lost 5 bases to trimming and J lost 0 bases; unmatched junction nucleotides: 4. Per germline, CDR1 SQVTM and CDR2 ANQGSEA. CDR3 DNA: TGCAGCGTTCGGACTAGCGGTCGCTCTGGGGCCAACGTCCTGACTTTC. As protein: CSVRTSGRSGANVLTF.

The chain is built from TRBV3-1 (or the pseudogene TRBV3-2) and TRBJ2-2; D gene ambiguous. The V end was cut by 1 base, the J end by 5 bases, with 5 bases between. The CDR3 contains 13 residues. Germline CDR1 LGHDT, CDR2 YNNKEL (reference sequence). The CDR3 nucleotides are TGTGCCAGCAGCCAAGCCAATACCGGGGAGCTGTTTTTT. This gives the protein CASSQANTGELFF.

V gene TRBV2 combines with J gene TRBJ1-4, with 7 bases lining up with TRBD1. The CDR3 is made up of 15 amino acids. CDR1 is SNHLY and CDR2 is FYNNEI in the germline V gene. Losses at the gene ends were 3 bases for V and 7 bases for J; bases not matched to a gene: 8. CDR3 DNA: TGTGCCAGCAGTGATATCGGGGACAGATCTGAAAAACTGTTTTTT. Translated, it gives CASSDIGDRSEKLFF.

CDR3 loop: CASSKRTSGVETQYF. The CDR3 coding sequence is TGTGCCAGCAGCAAAAGGACTAGCGGAGTAGAGACCCAGTACTTC. The chain joins TRBV11-1 to TRBJ2-5, with 10 bases aligning to TRBD2. V was clipped by 5 bases and J by 4 bases; unmatched bases: 7. The germline gives CDR1 SGHAT, CDR2 FQDESV (reference sequence). This CDR3 contains 15 residues.

The V and J genes are TRBV7-9 and TRBJ2-7, with D perhaps matching TRBD2 (6 bases). Germline CDR1 SEHNR, CDR2 FQNEAQ (reference sequence). The CDR3 covers 14 residues. V lost 5 bases, J lost 3 bases, and 14 bases lay in between. The CDR3 DNA is TGTGCCAGCAGCCCCGAATGGGACTTCTACGAGCAGTACTTC. This gives the protein CASSPEWDFYEQYF. The full variable domain, with the rest looked up from reference TRBV7-9 and TRBJ2-7, is DTGVSQNPRHKITKRGQNVTFRCDPISEHNRLYWYRQTLGQGPEFLTYFQNEAQLEKSRLLSDRFSAERPKGSFSTLEIQRTEQGDSAMYLCASSPEWDFYEQYFGPGTRLTVT.